This T cell receptor (beta chain) stems from a study of monozygotic twins with inflammatory bowel disease. There are 11 residues in the CDR3. The germline gives CDR1 SQVTM, CDR2 ANQGSEA. TCRdb reprocessed the 5' RACE reads and reports one entry per CDR3 protein, with no DNA. Recorded for this sample: 150,000 to 200,000 distinct CDR3 sequences. Findings and limits, study-wide: Discordant twins showed the same repertoire similarity as concordant twins, possibly from limited power. Immunosuppressive treatment differences may have increased patient repertoire variability.

No sorting of T cells preceded isolation of total RNA from whole blood. As for this clonotype: Its target is unknown.

The J gene is TRBJ2-5, the V gene TRBV29-1. Sequencing was performed on blood. This receptor was taken from a human donor with ulcerative colitis or Crohn's disease, or a healthy co-twin of an affected twin (not recorded which). CDR3: CSVEPTETQYF.